The rows below give T cell receptor beta chains drawn from one sample of a study of blood T cell repertoires in COVID-19. Assay: immunoSEQ multiplex PCR; the TCRdb copy retains only in-frame clones and omits some. The table shows about 200,000 clones, with around 87% occurring only once. Sequencing input: PBMCs or T cells enriched from blood (not recorded which). These receptors were obtained from a woman between 25 and 40 years old who had recovered from COVID-19. The CDR3 runs from the conserved cysteine through the conserved F or W. A D gene is named only where the DNA matches it firmly. Some rows have no size entry. The others give once, few or many, or a class for an expanded clone.

d_gene	len	j_gene	v_gene	abundance	CDR3aa	CDR3nt
NA	16	TRBJ1-1	TRBV7-3	NA	CASSPPPRGVNTEAFF	TGTGCCAGCAGCCCACCCCCCAGGGGAGTGAACACTGAAGCTTTCTTT
TRBD1	14	TRBJ1-1	TRBV5-1	once	CASSLSGGETEAFF	TGCGCCAGCAGCTTGTCAGGGGGTGAGACTGAAGCTTTCTTT
TRBD1	16	TRBJ1-2	TRBV7-2	NA	CASSRGGRGQGDGYTF	TGTGCCAGCAGCCGGGGAGGCCGGGGGCAGGGGGATGGCTACACCTTC
NA	14	TRBJ1-1	TRBV15	NA	CATSREGGLTEAFF	TGTGCCACCAGCAGAGAGGGGGGGCTCACTGAAGCTTTCTTT
NA	14	TRBJ2-7	TRBV3-1/TRBV3-2	NA	CASSQEEQGYEQYF	TGTGCCAGCAGCCAAGAAGAACAGGGATACGAGCAGTACTTC
TRBD1	12	TRBJ1-2	TRBV12-3/TRBV12-4	NA	CASSITGVGYTF	TGTGCCAGCAGTATAACAGGGGTTGGCTACACCTTC
NA	16	TRBJ1-1	TRBV11-2	few	CASSLASQGLSTEAFF	TGTGCCAGCAGCTTAGCCTCACAGGGTTTGAGCACTGAAGCTTTCTTT
NA	12	TRBJ1-2	TRBV10-2	NA	CATRLTGYGYTF	TGCGCCACCCGATTGACTGGCTACGGCTACACCTTC
TRBD1	14	TRBJ1-2	TRBV18	once	CASSQTGANYGYTF	TGTGCCAGCTCACAAACAGGGGCGAACTATGGCTACACCTTC
NA	15	TRBJ2-1	TRBV7-7	NA	CASSPQGSSYNEQFF	TGTGCTAGCAGCCCACAGGGTAGCTCCTACAATGAGCAGTTCTTC
NA	15	TRBJ1-1	TRBV19	few	CASSIAPHGGTEAFF	TGTGCCAGTAGTATAGCCCCTCACGGGGGCACTGAAGCTTTCTTT
NA	12	TRBJ2-1	TRBV7-8	once	CASSFHPREQFF	TGTGCCAGCAGCTTCCACCCCAGGGAGCAGTTCTTC
NA	14	TRBJ2-2	TRBV25-1	NA	CASKDGINTGELFF	TGTGCCAGCAAGGACGGGATCAACACCGGGGAGCTGTTTTTT
TRBD1	15	TRBJ2-7	TRBV6-6	NA	CASSPTGQGAYEQYF	TGTGCCAGCAGCCCAACCGGACAGGGTGCCTACGAGCAGTACTTC
TRBD1	16	TRBJ1-1	TRBV13	once	CASSLTGRGRKTEAFF	TGTGCCAGCAGCTTAACCGGCAGGGGGCGCAAGACTGAAGCTTTCTTT